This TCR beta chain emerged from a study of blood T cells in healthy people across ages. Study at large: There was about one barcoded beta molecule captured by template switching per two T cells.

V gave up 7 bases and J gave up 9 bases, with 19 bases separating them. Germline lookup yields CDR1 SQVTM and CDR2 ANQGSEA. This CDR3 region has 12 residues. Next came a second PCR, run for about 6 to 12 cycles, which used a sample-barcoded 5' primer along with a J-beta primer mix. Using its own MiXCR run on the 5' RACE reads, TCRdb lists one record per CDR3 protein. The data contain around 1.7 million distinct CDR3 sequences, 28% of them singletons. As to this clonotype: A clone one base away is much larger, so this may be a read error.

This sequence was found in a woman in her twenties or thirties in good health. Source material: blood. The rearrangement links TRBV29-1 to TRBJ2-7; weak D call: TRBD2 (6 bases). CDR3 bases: TGCAGCGCCTGGCGGGGCGGGGCAGCGCAGTACTTC. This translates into CSAWRGGAAQYF.